These 24 T cell receptor beta chains came from one sample sequenced in a study of T cells expressing NK-cell markers (dated by TCRdb to the early 2020s). The library was produced with 5' RACE. The instrument given in TCRdb is Illumina HiSeq 2000. Following reprocessing of the reads by TCRdb, the data hold one row per CDR3 protein sequence and no DNA is available. This sample's records show about 430,000 distinct CDR3 sequences. The top ten clones comprise around 1.4% of the sample. The sample consisted of blood T cells: a sorted CD56 or NKG2C T cell subset, CD4+ or CD8+ T cells, or bulk PBMC T cells (not recorded which). The receptors were sampled from a woman in her fifties or sixties in good health. Donor details come from another sample of the same person, matched by shared clones.

The CDR3 loop reads CAARLAGGGETQYF. This chain uses TRBV7-9 with TRBJ2-5; the D call from TCRdb, TRBD2, cannot be confirmed without DNA. The CDR3 covers 14 residues. Germline values: CDR1 SEHNR, CDR2 FQNEAQ (reference sequence).

CDR3 residues: CASSRNEEQYF. The rearrangement joins TRBV3-1 to TRBJ2-7. Germline CDR1 LGHDT, CDR2 YNNKEL (reference sequence). The CDR3 covers 11 residues.

The chain employs TRBV29-1 and TRBJ2-1; as DNA is missing, the TRBD2 call by TCRdb cannot be tested. Per the germline V gene, CDR1 is SQVTM and CDR2 is ANQGSEA. The length of the CDR3 is 19 residues. The CDR3 loop is CSVEDDSLLAGGPFTEQFF.

The V gene is TRBV30, the J gene TRBJ2-7. In germline, CDR1 is GTSNPN, CDR2 SVGIG (reference sequence). The CDR3 contains 13 residues. CDR3 region: CAWSDRQTYEQYF.

V gene TRBV20-1 combines with J gene TRBJ2-4; TCRdb picks TRBD2, but there is no DNA to check that call. The CDR3 loop spans 17 amino acids. In germline, CDR1 is DFQATT, CDR2 SNEGSKA (reference sequence). This chain's CDR3 is CSARVSTSGMRRNIQYF.

The V and J genes are TRBV24-1 and TRBJ2-1. The CDR3 loop spans 12 amino acids. CDR1 is KGHDR and CDR2 is SFDVKD in the germline V gene. The CDR3 reads CATSALVGEQFF.

The chain is built from TRBV12-3 or TRBV12-4 and TRBJ2-5; TCRdb picks TRBD2, but there is no DNA to check that call. The CDR3 totals 17 residues. The CDR3 loop is CASSSEESGPTSETQYF.

V and J are TRBV11-2 and TRBJ2-1; the TCRdb D gene call, TRBD1, has no DNA to confirm it. The CDR3 is made up of 16 amino acids. The germline gives CDR1 SGHAT, CDR2 FQNNGV. The CDR3 reads CASSSAPFRGNNEQFF.

The gene calls are TRBV7-7 and TRBJ2-2; the TCRdb D gene call, TRBD2, has no DNA to confirm it. CDR1 SSHAT and CDR2 FNYEAQ come from the germline V gene (reference sequence). CDR3 length: 16 residues. CDR3 region: CASSSNSGEDTGELFF.

This chain links TRBV3-1 with TRBJ2-3; TCRdb selects TRBD1, and the lack of DNA leaves this call unchecked. The germline CDR1 and CDR2 sequences are LGHDT and YNNKEL (reference sequence). CDR3 size: 16 residues. CDR3 in amino acids: CASSQGPGQGTDTQYF.

CDR3 protein: CASSRLGAFEQYF. The gene calls are TRBV3-1 and TRBJ2-7; the D call of TRBD1 rests on TCRdb alone, since no DNA is present to check it. CDR3 length equals 13 residues. Germline CDR1 LGHDT, CDR2 YNNKEL (reference sequence).

J is TRBJ2-6 and V is TRBV3-1; lacking DNA, the TRBD1 call made by TCRdb goes unchecked. CDR1 is LGHDT and CDR2 is YNNKEL in the germline V gene (reference sequence). CDR3 length: 16 residues. CDR3 protein: CASSPGTQTGANVLTF.

V and J are TRBV7-6 and TRBJ2-7. The CDR3 length is 14 residues. Germline-derived CDR1 and CDR2 are SGHVS and FNYEAQ. The CDR3 sequence is CASSSSGSLGEQYF.

The V and J genes are TRBV29-1 and TRBJ1-2; TCRdb indicates TRBD1, and absent DNA this call remains unverified. CDR1 is SQVTM and CDR2 is ANQGSEA in the germline V gene. This CDR3 comprises 14 residues. CDR3: CSVERVQGDYGYTF. Complete variable domain (other parts from reference TRBV29-1 and TRBJ1-2): SAVISQKPSRDICQRGTSLTIQCQVDSQVTMMFWYRQQPGQSLTLIATANQGSEATYESGFVIDKFPISRPNLTFSTLTVSNMSPEDSSIYLCSVERVQGDYGYTFGSGTRLTVV.

The chain combines TRBV28 with TRBJ1-5; TCRdb designates TRBD1, a call that cannot be tested without DNA. The germline V gene has CDR1 MDHEN and CDR2 SYDVKM. The CDR3 is 13 residues long. The CDR3 protein is CASMRGPSQPQHF.

The chain uses TRBV4-1 and TRBJ2-5; the D gene TCRdb calls, TRBD2, cannot be checked with no DNA. The CDR3 covers 15 residues. Germline V CDR1 and CDR2: MGHRA, YSYEKL. CDR3 protein: CASSPSALGRETQYF.

The chain combines TRBV29-1 with TRBJ1-2. This CDR3 is built from 11 residues. Germline values: CDR1 SQVTM, CDR2 ANQGSEA. The chain's CDR3 is CSVSQNPGYTF.

The chain has TRBV12-3 or TRBV12-4 and TRBJ1-6; TCRdb picks TRBD1, but there is no DNA to check that call. The CDR3 has 14 residues. This CDR3 reads CASSPGTGNSPLHF.

This CDR3 is CATSREGTRIPSSYNEQFF. This chain connects TRBV15 to TRBJ2-1; as DNA is missing, the TRBD2 call by TCRdb cannot be tested. This CDR3 is built from 19 residues. Looked up from germline, CDR1 is LNHNV and CDR2 is YYDKDF (reference sequence).

The V gene is TRBV7-9, the J gene TRBJ2-4; lacking DNA, the TRBD1 call made by TCRdb goes unchecked. Germline CDR1 reads SEHNR; CDR2 reads FQNEAQ (reference sequence). This CDR3 contains 14 residues. CDR3 residues: CASSLSGNYHIQYF.

This chain joins TRBV28 and TRBJ2-1; TCRdb outputs TRBD2, but without DNA this stays unchecked. CDR1 is MDHEN, CDR2 SYDVKM, per germline. The CDR3 contains 15 residues. The CDR3 protein is CASSVAGKYYNEQFF.

V usage is TRBV5-1 and J usage is TRBJ2-1; checking the TCRdb D call of TRBD1 is not possible without DNA. CDR1 and CDR2 from the germline V gene are SGHRS and YFSETQ. This CDR3 has 16 residues. CDR3 loop: CASSLGAVPNYNEQFF.

The chain recombines TRBV19 with TRBJ2-3; TCRdb lists TRBD1, though no DNA is available to test this call. The V gene's germline CDR1 is LNHDA and CDR2 SQIVND (reference sequence). CDR3 length equals 11 residues. The CDR3 is CASRSQGTQYF.

The chain is built from TRBV7-8 and TRBJ2-2. This CDR3 is 15 amino acids long. Looked up from germline, CDR1 is SGHVS and CDR2 is FQNEAQ. The CDR3 region is CASSLALGGTGELFF.